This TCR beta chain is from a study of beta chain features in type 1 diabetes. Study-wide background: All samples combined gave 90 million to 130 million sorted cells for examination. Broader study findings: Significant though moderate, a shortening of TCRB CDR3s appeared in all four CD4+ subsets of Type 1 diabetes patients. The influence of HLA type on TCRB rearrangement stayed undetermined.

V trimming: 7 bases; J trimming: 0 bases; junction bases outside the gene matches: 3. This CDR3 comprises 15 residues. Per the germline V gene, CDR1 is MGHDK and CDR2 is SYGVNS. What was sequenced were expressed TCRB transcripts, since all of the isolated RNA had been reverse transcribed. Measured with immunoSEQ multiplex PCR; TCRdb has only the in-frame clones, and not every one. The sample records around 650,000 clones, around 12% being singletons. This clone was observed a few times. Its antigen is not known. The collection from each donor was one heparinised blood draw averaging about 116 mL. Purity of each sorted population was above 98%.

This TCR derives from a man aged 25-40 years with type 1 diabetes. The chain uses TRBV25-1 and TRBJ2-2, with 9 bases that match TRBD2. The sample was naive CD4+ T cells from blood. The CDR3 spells CASKAGGTNTGELFF. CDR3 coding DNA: TGTGCCAGCAAAGCGGGGGGCACGAACACCGGGGAGCTGTTTTTT.